This TCR beta chain was sequenced for a study of patients and donors after allogeneic stem cell transplantation. Trimming left V 1 base short and J 4 bases short, with 10 bases between. CDR1 is SQVTM, CDR2 ANQGSEA, per germline. The CDR3 has 13 amino acids. TCRdb called the RT-PCR reads again in MiXCR, with one record for every CDR3 protein. The sample lists 400,000 to 500,000 distinct CDR3 sequences, around 16% occurring once. Sequenced material: blood, either unsorted or a sorted T cell fraction (not recorded which). This TCR was recovered from a human donor who was either an allogeneic HSCT recipient or a stem cell or donor lymphocyte infusion donor (not recorded which). It is not recorded whose cells these are; they may come from a transplant donor. This chain uses TRBV29-1 with TRBJ1-1, with D perhaps TRBD1 (5 bases). The CDR3 nucleotides read TGCAGCGTTGAAGCCCAGGGTGGCACTGAAGCTTTCTTT. It translates to CSVEAQGGTEAFF.